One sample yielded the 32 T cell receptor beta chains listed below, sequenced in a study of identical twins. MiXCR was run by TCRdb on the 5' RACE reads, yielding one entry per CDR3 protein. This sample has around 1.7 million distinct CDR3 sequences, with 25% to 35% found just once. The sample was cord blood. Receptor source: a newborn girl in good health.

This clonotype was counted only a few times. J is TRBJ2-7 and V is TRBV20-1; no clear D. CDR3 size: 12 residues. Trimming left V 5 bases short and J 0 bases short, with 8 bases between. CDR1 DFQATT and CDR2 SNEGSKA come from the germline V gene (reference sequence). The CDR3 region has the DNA TGCAGTGCTCCCGATCTCTCCTACGAGCAGTACTTC. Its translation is CSAPDLSYEQYF.

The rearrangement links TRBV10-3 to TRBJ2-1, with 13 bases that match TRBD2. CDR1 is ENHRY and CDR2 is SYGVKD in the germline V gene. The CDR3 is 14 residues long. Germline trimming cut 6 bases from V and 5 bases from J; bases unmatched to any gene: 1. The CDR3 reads CAIRLAGGHNEQFF. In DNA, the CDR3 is TGTGCCATCAGACTAGCGGGGGGGCACAATGAGCAGTTCTTC.

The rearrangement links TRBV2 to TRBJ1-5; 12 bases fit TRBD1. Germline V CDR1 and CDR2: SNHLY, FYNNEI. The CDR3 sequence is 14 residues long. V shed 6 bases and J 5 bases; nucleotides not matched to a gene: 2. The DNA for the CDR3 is TGTGCCAGCAGGGGACAGGGGGCTTATCAGCCCCAGCATTTT. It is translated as CASRGQGAYQPQHF.

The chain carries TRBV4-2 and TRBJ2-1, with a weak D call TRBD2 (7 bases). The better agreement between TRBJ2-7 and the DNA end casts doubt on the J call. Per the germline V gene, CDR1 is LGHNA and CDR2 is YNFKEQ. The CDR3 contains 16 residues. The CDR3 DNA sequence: TGTGCCAGCAGCCAAGAAGAGGGGGGGGACCACAATGAGCAGTACTTC. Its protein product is CASSQEEGGDHNEQYF.

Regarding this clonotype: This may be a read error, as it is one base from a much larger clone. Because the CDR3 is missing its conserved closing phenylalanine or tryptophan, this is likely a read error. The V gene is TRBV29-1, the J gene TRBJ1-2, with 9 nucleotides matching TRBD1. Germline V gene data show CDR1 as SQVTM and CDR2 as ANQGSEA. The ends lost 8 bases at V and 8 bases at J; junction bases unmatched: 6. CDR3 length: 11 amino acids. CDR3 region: CSLRTGVGYTL. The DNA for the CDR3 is TGCAGCCTACGGACAGGGGTGGGCTACACCTTA.

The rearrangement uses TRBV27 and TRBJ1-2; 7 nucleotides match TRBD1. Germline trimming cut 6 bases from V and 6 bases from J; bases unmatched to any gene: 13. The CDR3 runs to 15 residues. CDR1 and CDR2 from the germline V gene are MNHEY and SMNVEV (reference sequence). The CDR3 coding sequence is TGTGCCAGCAGATTCCCGGCAGGGGGTCGGGATGGCTACACCTTC. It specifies CASRFPAGGRDGYTF.

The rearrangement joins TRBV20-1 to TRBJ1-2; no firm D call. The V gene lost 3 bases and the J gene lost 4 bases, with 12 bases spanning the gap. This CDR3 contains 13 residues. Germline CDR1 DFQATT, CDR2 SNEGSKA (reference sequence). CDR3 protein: CSARGRHLYGYTF. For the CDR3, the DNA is TGCAGTGCTAGGGGCAGACACCTCTATGGCTACACCTTC.

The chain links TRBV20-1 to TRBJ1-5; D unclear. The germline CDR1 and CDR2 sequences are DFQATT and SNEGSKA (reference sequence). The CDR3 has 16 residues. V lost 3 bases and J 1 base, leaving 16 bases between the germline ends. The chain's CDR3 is CSASRPAGLSNQPQHF. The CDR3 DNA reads TGCAGTGCTAGTCGACCGGCGGGGTTAAGCAATCAGCCCCAGCATTTT.

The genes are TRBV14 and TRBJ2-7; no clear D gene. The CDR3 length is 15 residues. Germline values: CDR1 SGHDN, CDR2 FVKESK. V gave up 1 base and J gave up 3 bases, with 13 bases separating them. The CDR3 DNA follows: TGTGCCAGCAGCCAAGTGGCCGTTTCCCTCTACGAGCAGTACTTC. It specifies CASSQVAVSLYEQYF.

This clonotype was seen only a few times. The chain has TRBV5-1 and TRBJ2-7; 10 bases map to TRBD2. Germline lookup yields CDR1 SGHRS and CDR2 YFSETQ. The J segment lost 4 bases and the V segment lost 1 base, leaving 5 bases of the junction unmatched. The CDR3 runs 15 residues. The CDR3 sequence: CASSLPLAGVYEQYF. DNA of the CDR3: TGCGCCAGCAGCTTGCCTCTAGCGGGGGTATACGAGCAGTACTTC.

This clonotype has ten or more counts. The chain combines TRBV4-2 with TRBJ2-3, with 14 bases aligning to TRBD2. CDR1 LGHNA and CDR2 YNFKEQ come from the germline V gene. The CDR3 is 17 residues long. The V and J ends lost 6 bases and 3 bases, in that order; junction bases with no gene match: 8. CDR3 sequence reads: CASSRGTSGGNTDTQYF. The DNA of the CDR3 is TGTGCCAGCAGTCGCGGGACTAGCGGGGGAAATACAGATACGCAGTATTTT.

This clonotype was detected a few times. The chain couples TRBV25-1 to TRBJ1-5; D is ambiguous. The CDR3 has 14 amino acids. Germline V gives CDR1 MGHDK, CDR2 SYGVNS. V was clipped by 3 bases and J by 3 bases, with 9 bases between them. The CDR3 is CASSDPGPNQPQHF. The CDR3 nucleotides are TGTGCCAGCAGTGATCCGGGCCCCAATCAGCCCCAGCATTTT.

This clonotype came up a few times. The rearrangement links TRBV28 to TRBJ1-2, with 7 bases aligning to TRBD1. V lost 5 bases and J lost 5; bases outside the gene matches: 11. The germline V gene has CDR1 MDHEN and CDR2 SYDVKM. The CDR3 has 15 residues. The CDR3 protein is CASSLTGLTSYGYTF. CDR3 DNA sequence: TGTGCCAGCAGTCTGACAGGGCTAACTTCTTATGGCTACACCTTC.

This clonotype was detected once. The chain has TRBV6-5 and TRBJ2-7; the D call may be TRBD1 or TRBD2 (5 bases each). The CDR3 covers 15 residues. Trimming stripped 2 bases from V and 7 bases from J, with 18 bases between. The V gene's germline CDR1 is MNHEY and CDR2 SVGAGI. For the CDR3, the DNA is TGTGCCAGCAGTTACAGTGGGACGGTCGGCAATGAGCAGTACTTC. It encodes CASSYSGTVGNEQYF.

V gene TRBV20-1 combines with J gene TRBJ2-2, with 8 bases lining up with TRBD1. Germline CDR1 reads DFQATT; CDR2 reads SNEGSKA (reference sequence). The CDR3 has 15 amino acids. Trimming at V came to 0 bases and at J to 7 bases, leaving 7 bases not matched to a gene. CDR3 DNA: TGCAGTGCTAGAGATACACAGGGGGTAGGCGGGGAGCTGTTTTTT. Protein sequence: CSARDTQGVGGELFF.

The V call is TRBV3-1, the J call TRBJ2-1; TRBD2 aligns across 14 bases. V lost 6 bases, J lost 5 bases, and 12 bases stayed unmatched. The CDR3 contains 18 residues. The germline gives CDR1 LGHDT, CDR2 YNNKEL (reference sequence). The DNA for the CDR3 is TGTGCCAGCAGTCCGACTAGCGGGAGGGCCCCCTATAACAATGAGCAGTTCTTC. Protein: CASSPTSGRAPYNNEQFF.

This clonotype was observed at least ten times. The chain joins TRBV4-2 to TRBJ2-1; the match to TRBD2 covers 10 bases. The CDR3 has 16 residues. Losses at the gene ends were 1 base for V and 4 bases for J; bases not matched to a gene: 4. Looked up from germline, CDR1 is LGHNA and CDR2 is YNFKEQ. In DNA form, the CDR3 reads TGTGCCAGCAGCCAAGTCGGGACTAGCGATTACAATGAGCAGTTCTTC. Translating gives CASSQVGTSDYNEQFF.

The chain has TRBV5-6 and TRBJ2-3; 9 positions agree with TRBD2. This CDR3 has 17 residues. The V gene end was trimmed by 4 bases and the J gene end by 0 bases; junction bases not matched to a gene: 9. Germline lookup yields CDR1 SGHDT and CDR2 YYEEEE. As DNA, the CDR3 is TGTGCCAGCAGCCCGCAGGCTAGCGGGACTAGCACAGATACGCAGTATTTT. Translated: CASSPQASGTSTDTQYF.

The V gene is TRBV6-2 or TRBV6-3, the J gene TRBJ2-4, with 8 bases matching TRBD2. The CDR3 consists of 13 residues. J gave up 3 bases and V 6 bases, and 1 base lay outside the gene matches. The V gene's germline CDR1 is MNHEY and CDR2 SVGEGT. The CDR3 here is CASRGTSKNIQYF. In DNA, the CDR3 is TGTGCCAGCAGAGGGACTAGCAAAAACATTCAGTACTTC.

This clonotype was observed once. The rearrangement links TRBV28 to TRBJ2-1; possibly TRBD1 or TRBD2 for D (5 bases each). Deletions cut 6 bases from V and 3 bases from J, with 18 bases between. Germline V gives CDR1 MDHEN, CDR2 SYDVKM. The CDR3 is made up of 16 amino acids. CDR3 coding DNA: TGTGCCAGCAGCCGGGGATTTGGGGGAGTCTACAATGAGCAGTTCTTC. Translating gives CASSRGFGGVYNEQFF. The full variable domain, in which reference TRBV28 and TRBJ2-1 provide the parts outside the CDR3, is DVKVTQSSRYLVKRTGEKVFLECVQDMDHENMFWYRQDPGLGLRLIYFSYDVKMKEKGDIPEGYSVSREKKERFSLILESASTNQTSMYLCASSRGFGGVYNEQFFGPGTRLTVL.

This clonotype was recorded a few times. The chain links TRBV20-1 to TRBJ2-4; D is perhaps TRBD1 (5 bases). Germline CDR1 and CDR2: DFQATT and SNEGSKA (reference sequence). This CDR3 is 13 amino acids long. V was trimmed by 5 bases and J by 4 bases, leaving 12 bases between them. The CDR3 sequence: CSAHEAGKNIQYF. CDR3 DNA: TGCAGTGCTCACGAGGCAGGGAAAAACATTCAGTACTTC.

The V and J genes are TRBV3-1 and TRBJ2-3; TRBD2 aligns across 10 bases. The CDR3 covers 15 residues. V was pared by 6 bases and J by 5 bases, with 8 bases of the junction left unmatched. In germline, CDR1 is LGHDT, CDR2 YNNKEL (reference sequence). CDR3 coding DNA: TGTGCCAGCAGTCAAAGCGGGGGGGCCGGAGATACGCAGTATTTT. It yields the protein CASSQSGGAGDTQYF.

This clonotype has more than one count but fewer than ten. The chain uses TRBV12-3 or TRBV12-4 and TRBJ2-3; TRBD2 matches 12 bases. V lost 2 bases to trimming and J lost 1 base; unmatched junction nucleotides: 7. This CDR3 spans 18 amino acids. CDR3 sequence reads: CASSLLARLAGGTDTQYF. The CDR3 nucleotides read TGTGCCAGCAGTTTATTGGCGAGACTAGCGGGAGGCACAGATACGCAGTATTTT.

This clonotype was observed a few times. CDR3 in amino acids: CASSLRDSVTNTEAFF. The CDR3 bases are TGTGCCAGCAGCTTAAGGGACAGCGTGACGAACACTGAAGCTTTCTTT. The chain recombines TRBV7-8 with TRBJ1-1, with TRBD1 matching over 7 bases. The germline gives CDR1 SGHVS, CDR2 FQNEAQ. The ends lost 2 bases at V and 1 base at J; junction bases unmatched: 7. The CDR3 has 16 residues.

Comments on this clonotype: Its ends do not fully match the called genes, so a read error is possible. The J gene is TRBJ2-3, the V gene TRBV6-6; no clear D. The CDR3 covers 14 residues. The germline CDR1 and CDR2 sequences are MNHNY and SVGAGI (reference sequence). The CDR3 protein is CASCYSDATDTQYF. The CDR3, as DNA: TGTGCCAGCTGTTACTCGGACGCCACAGATACGCAGTATTTT.

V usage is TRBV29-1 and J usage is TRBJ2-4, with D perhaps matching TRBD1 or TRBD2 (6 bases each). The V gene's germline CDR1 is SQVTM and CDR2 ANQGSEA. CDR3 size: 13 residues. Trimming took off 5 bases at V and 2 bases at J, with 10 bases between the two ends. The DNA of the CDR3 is TGCAGCGTTCAACGGGGGCCCAAAAACATTCAGTACTTC. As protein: CSVQRGPKNIQYF.

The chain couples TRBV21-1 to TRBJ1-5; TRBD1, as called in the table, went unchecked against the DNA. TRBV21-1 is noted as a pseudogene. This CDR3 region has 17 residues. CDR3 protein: CTSSKANRAPRNQPQHF. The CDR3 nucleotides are TGTACCAGCAGCAAAGCAAACAGGGCGCCCCGCAATCAGCCCCAGCATTTT.

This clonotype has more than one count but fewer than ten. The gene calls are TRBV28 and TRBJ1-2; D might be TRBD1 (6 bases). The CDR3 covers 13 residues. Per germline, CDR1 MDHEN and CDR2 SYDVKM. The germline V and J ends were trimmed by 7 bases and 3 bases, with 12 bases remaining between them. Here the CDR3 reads CASTIQGYYGYTF. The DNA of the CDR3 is TGTGCCAGCACCATACAGGGATACTATGGCTACACCTTC.

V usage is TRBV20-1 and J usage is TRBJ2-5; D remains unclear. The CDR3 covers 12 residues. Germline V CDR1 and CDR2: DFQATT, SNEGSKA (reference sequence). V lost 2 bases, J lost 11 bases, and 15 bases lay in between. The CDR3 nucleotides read TGCAGTGCTAGACCTCTCCGGTCAGAGCAGTACTTC. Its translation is CSARPLRSEQYF.

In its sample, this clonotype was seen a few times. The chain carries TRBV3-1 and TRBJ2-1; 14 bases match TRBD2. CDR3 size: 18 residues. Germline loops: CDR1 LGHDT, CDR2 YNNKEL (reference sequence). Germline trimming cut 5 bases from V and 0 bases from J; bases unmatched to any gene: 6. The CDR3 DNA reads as TGTGCCAGCAGCGGGACTAGCGGGGGCTTAAGCTCCTACAATGAGCAGTTCTTC. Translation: CASSGTSGGLSSYNEQFF.

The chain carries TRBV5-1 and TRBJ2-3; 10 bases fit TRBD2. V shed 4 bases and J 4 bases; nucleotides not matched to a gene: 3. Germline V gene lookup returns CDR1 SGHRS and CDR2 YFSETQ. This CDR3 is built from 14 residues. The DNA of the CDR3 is TGCGCCAGCAGCATGAGCGGGGGGGCAGATACGCAGTATTTT. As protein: CASSMSGGADTQYF.

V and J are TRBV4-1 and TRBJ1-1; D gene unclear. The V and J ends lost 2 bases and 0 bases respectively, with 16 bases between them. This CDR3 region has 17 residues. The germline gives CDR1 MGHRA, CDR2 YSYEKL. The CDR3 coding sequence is TGCGCCAGCAGCCAATTGAGGGTGGTCAGGCTGAACACTGAAGCTTTCTTT. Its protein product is CASSQLRVVRLNTEAFF.